The clone carrying this TCR beta chain has a count of ten or more. The antigen remains unidentified. TCRdb recomputed calls from the RACE reads with MiXCR, one row per CDR3 protein. Of 50,000 to 80,000 distinct CDR3 sequences in the sample, approximately 11% were seen once. The germline gives CDR1 LNHDA, CDR2 SQIVND (reference sequence). V was clipped by 3 bases and J by 0 bases, with 8 bases between them. The CDR3 contains 15 residues. The time point is: patch test 3, about 24 weeks after DPC sensitization. Treatment meaning: therapeutic diphenylcyclopropenone sensitization with weekly scalp DPC. In every case, blood was obtained before the patch test was applied. The entry originates in a study of human T cells and chemical hapten exposure. Study-level results: Expanded TCR sets contained significantly more large CDR3 similarity clusters than controls. Because they had alopecia, donors may respond immunologically unlike healthy people.

The sequence derives from a woman aged 30 to 39 with alopecia areata. Some clones in this sample may be carry-over from other donors' samples. V usage is TRBV19 and J usage is TRBJ2-2, with D unresolved. Here the sequenced sample was whole blood, taken in connection with sensitization to the hapten diphenylcyclopropenone (DPC). The CDR3 spells CASSMGGANTGELFF. CDR3 DNA sequence: TGTGCCAGTAGTATGGGTGGAGCGAACACCGGGGAGCTGTTTTTT.